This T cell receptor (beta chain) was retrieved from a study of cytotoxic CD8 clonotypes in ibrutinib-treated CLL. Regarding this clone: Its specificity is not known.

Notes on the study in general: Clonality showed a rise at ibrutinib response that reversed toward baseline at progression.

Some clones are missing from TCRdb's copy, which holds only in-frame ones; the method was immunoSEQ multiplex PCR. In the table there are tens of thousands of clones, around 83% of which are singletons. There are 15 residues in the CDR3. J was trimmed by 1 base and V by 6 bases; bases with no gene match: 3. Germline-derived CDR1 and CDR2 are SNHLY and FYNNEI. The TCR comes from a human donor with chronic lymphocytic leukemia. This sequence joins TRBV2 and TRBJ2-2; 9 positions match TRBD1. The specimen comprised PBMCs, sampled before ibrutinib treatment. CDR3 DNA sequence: TGTGCCAGCAGCGGGACAGGGAGGAACACCGGGGAGCTGTTTTTT. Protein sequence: CASSGTGRNTGELFF. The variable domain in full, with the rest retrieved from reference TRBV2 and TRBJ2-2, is EPEVTQTPSHQVTQMGQEVILRCVPISNHLYFYWYRQILGQKVEFLVSFYNNEISEKSEIFDDQFSVERPDGSNFTLKIRSTKLEDSAMYFCASSGTGRNTGELFFGEGSRLTVL.